The 20 T cell receptor beta chains listed next were all sequenced from one sample in a study of identifying expanded T cells in peripheral blood. Clones were read by immunoSEQ multiplex PCR, and TCRdb kept only the in-frame ones, dropping some. The table records about 54,000 clones, around nine tenths of them present only once. The sequenced material came from blood. The source is a person aged 18 to 69 in good health.

The chain carries TRBV19 and TRBJ1-5; unclear D gene. The CDR3 length is 15 residues. Germline CDR1 LNHDA, CDR2 SQIVND (reference sequence). Trimming removed 8 bases from V and 1 base from J, with 15 bases in between. In nucleotides, the CDR3 is TGTGCCAGTTCTAGTATAGCGGCGAGCAATCAGCCCCAGCATTTT. It codes for CASSSIAASNQPQHF.

This chain uses TRBV4-3 with TRBJ2-1, with TRBD2 matching 12 bases. The CDR3 spans 19 residues. Germline V gene data show CDR1 as LGHNA and CDR2 as YSLEER. V dropped 2 bases and J dropped 2; count of bases not matched to a gene: 10. CDR3 protein: CASSQSGLAGPWTYNEQFF. The CDR3 DNA is TGCGCCAGCAGCCAAAGCGGACTAGCGGGGCCTTGGACCTACAATGAGCAGTTCTTC.

A note on this clone: A read error may produce the germline difference seen at one junction end. In DNA form, the CDR3 reads TGTGCTAGCAGCCTTGGACAGGAAGTCGAAGATACGCAGTATTTT. It codes for CASSLGQEVEDTQYF. The chain joins TRBV7-7 to TRBJ2-3; TRBD1 matches 7 bases. The CDR3 sequence is 15 residues long. Germline CDR1 SSHAT, CDR2 FNYEAQ (reference sequence).

The chain carries TRBV6-5 and TRBJ2-1; the D gene is possibly TRBD1 (5 bases). The germline gives CDR1 MNHEY, CDR2 SVGAGI. CDR3 size: 14 residues. Trimming removed 0 bases at V and 6 bases at J, with 9 bases between. CDR3 sequence: CASSYSPGSNEQFF. DNA of the CDR3: TGTGCCAGCAGTTACTCGCCAGGGTCCAATGAGCAGTTCTTC.

J is TRBJ1-2 and V is TRBV28; 8 nucleotides align to TRBD1. The V and J ends lost 5 bases and 7 bases, in that order; junction bases with no gene match: 12. Per the germline V gene, CDR1 is MDHEN and CDR2 is SYDVKM. CDR3 length: 15 residues. CDR3 nucleotides: TGTGCCAGCAGTACTCCGGACAGGGCATGGAGTGGCTACACCTTC. It is translated as CASSTPDRAWSGYTF.

The CDR3 protein is CASLDGSSWNEQFF. In DNA form, the CDR3 reads TGTGCCAGCCTTGATGGCAGTTCATGGAATGAGCAGTTCTTC. The chain carries TRBV2 and TRBJ2-1, with D unclear. This CDR3 has 14 residues. V was shortened by 8 bases and J by 7 bases, with 18 bases between the two germline ends. Germline CDR1 is SNHLY and CDR2 is FYNNEI.

The rearrangement joins TRBV6-5 to TRBJ1-1; no clear D. V dropped 7 bases and J dropped 6 bases, with 12 bases sitting between them. The CDR3 has 12 amino acids. CDR1 is MNHEY and CDR2 is SVGAGI in the germline V gene. The CDR3: CASKGARAEAFF. The CDR3 DNA reads TGTGCCAGCAAGGGCGCTAGGGCTGAAGCTTTCTTT.

This chain links TRBV10-3 with TRBJ2-7; D ambiguous. Trimming stripped 7 bases from V and 0 bases from J, with 7 bases between. The germline V gene has CDR1 ENHRY and CDR2 SYGVKD. CDR3 length: 12 amino acids. The CDR3 DNA reads TGTGCCATCATGGGAAGCTCCTACGAGCAGTACTTC. It codes for CAIMGSSYEQYF.

The chain carries TRBV29-1 and TRBJ1-1, with unresolved D. CDR3 length: 10 residues. Germline-derived CDR1 and CDR2 are SQVTM and ANQGSEA. V lost 5 bases and J lost 6, with 7 bases in between. The CDR3 is CSVRRAEAFF. CDR3 DNA: TGCAGCGTTCGCCGTGCTGAAGCTTTCTTT.

The chain's CDR3 is CASSLVSLAGGEQYF. In nucleotides, the CDR3 is TGTGCCAGCAGCTTGGTTAGCCTAGCGGGGGGCGAGCAGTACTTC. The chain joins TRBV5-6 to TRBJ2-7; 11 positions agree with TRBD2. The CDR3 is made up of 15 amino acids. V trimming: 0 bases; J trimming: 6 bases; junction bases outside the gene matches: 5. Germline V gives CDR1 SGHDT, CDR2 YYEEEE.

The chain carries TRBV27 and TRBJ2-1; no reliable D call. Germline V lookup: CDR1 MNHEY, CDR2 SMNVEV (reference sequence). This CDR3 comprises 13 residues. V lost 3 bases, J lost 2 bases, and 5 bases lay in between. The CDR3 loop reads CASSFSTYNEQFF. The DNA of the CDR3 is TGTGCCAGCAGTTTTTCTACCTACAATGAGCAGTTCTTC.

J is TRBJ2-1 and V is TRBV4-1; 10 nucleotides align to TRBD2. Germline loops: CDR1 MGHRA, CDR2 YSYEKL. J lost 0 bases, V lost 3 bases, and 17 bases had no gene match. This CDR3 is built from 21 residues. The CDR3 protein is CASSHLVGTSAFTSSYNEQFF. In DNA, the CDR3 is TGCGCCAGCAGCCATCTTGTGGGGACTAGCGCCTTCACCAGCTCCTACAATGAGCAGTTCTTC.

The chain links TRBV6-1 to TRBJ2-3, with 10 bases matching TRBD1. With V trimmed by 4 bases and J by 3 bases, 1 base remained unmatched. This CDR3 region has 14 residues. The germline CDR1 and CDR2 sequences are MNHNS and SASEGT. This chain's CDR3 is CASSGGQGTDTQYF. CDR3 DNA sequence: TGTGCCAGCAGTGGGGGACAGGGGACAGATACGCAGTATTTT.

This chain connects TRBV9 to TRBJ2-7; 10 nucleotides align to TRBD2. Trimming removed 4 bases from V and 7 bases from J; junction bases left unmatched: 11. Germline-derived CDR1 and CDR2 are SGDLS and YYNGEE. This CDR3 spans 15 amino acids. CDR3 residues: CASSLSLAGAGEQYF. The DNA of the CDR3 is TGTGCCAGCAGCCTGAGTCTAGCGGGAGCTGGTGAGCAGTACTTC.

This chain connects TRBV18 to TRBJ2-3; weak D call: TRBD1 (6 bases). Germline values: CDR1 KGHSH, CDR2 LQKENI. Trimming pared 6 bases from V and 8 bases from J, leaving 30 bases between. The length of the CDR3 is 18 residues. The CDR3 spells CASSYLQGTSPPGPTQYF. The CDR3 region has the DNA TGTGCCAGCTCGTACCTACAGGGTACGTCGCCACCGGGCCCTACGCAGTATTTT.

The DNA of the CDR3 is TGTGCCAGCAGTGAAGCGCCAGAGAGCTCCTACGAGCAGTACTTC. This gives the protein CASSEAPESSYEQYF. The rearrangement uses TRBV6-1 and TRBJ2-7; D uncertain. The CDR3 totals 15 residues. The germline V gene encodes CDR1 MNHNS and CDR2 SASEGT. Trimming left V 0 bases short and J 0 bases short, with 9 bases between.

The chain combines TRBV5-6 with TRBJ2-5, with 10 bases matching TRBD1. CDR3 length equals 13 residues. V was pared by 3 bases and J by 5 bases, with 1 base of the junction left unmatched. From germline, CDR1 is SGHDT and CDR2 YYEEEE. The CDR3 spells CASSSDRGETQYF. Written as DNA, the CDR3 is TGTGCCAGCAGCTCGGACAGGGGGGAGACCCAGTACTTC.

The chain couples TRBV5-4 to TRBJ1-2; 7 positions match TRBD1. Germline V lookup: CDR1 SGHNT, CDR2 YYREEE (reference sequence). V shed 0 bases and J 3 bases; nucleotides not matched to a gene: 8. This CDR3 contains 16 residues. The CDR3, as DNA: TGTGCCAGCAGCTTGGTCGGGACACAGGGGCACTATGGCTACACCTTC. Residues: CASSLVGTQGHYGYTF.

The chain joins TRBV23-1 to TRBJ1-3; no clear D. TRBV23-1 is classed as an ORF, of uncertain function. V lost 4 bases to trimming and J lost 6 bases, with 13 bases between them. The CDR3 contains 14 residues. CDR3 DNA sequence: TGCGCCAGCAGTCCAATCGGGAGACTAAACACCATATATTTT. Amino acid sequence: CASSPIGRLNTIYF.

The chain recombines TRBV4-3 with TRBJ2-1; 9 bases are a match to TRBD2. J was trimmed by 9 bases and V by 0 bases; bases with no gene match: 9. Germline CDR1 reads LGHNA; CDR2 reads YSLEER. This CDR3 is 16 amino acids long. The CDR3 nucleotides read TGCGCCAGCAGCCAAGATCTCGGCGGGAGGGTGGGTGAGCAGTTCTTC. This gives the protein CASSQDLGGRVGEQFF.